This T cell receptor beta chain emerged from a study of OX40 agonist ivuxolimab in advanced cancers. Produced via immunoSEQ multiplex PCR; TCRdb's table is partial and in-frame only. The table records roughly 64,000 clones, 85% to 90% of them present only once. For this clone: Its antigen is unknown.

The V end lost 7 bases, the J end lost 8 bases, and 8 bases lay between the germline ends. Per the germline V gene, CDR1 is SGHRS and CDR2 is YFSETQ. CDR3 length equals 10 residues. Study results and caveats: No antigen was identified for the clonally expanded peripheral T cells. Partial responders treated at 0.1-3.0 mg/kg exhibited clonal expansion among the lowest measured.

This chain uses TRBV5-1 with TRBJ2-3, with D uncertain. This TCR was sampled from an adult with an advanced solid tumor such as melanoma, head and neck, liver or kidney cancer. The source material was CD4+ or CD8+ T cells sorted from blood, sampled in a trial of the OX40 agonist ivuxolimab. The CDR3 DNA is TGCGCCAGCCCCCTCAGTACGCAGTATTTT. This sequence encodes CASPLSTQYF.